Listed below are T cell receptor beta chains from one sample, sequenced in a study of T cells after yellow fever vaccination. TCRdb itself ran the 5' RACE reads through MiXCR, one entry per CDR3 protein. Counted here are tens of thousands of distinct CDR3 sequences, 6.5% occurring once; the ten biggest clones make up about 40%. Sequencing was performed on CD8+ T cells sorted from PBMCs, taken about 49 days after the first yellow fever vaccination. These receptors were collected from a man aged 18 to 30 who received the YFV17D yellow fever vaccine. CDR3s include the opening cysteine and the closing phenylalanine or tryptophan. D genes are given only for firm matches. Only part of the rows carry a size: once, few, many, or a class if the clone is expanded.

clone size: many
J gene: TRBJ2-1
D gene: TRBD2
V gene: TRBV5-1
CDR3 length: 16
CDR3 protein: CASSHLAGGPLDEQFF
CDR3 DNA: TGCGCCAGCAGTCACCTAGCGGGGGGGCCTTTAGATGAGCAGTTCTTC

clone size: medium-sized
J gene: TRBJ2-3
D gene: NA
V gene: TRBV9
CDR3 length: 14
CDR3 protein: CASSESGAADTQYF
CDR3 DNA: TGTGCCAGCAGCGAGAGTGGGGCGGCAGATACGCAGTATTTT

clone size: medium-sized
J gene: TRBJ2-3
D gene: NA
V gene: TRBV7-6
CDR3 length: 13
CDR3 protein: CASSYTSTDTQYF
CDR3 DNA: TGTGCCAGCAGCTACACTAGCACAGATACGCAGTATTTT

clone size: many
J gene: TRBJ1-3
D gene: NA
V gene: TRBV4-1
CDR3 length: 16
CDR3 protein: CASSQAGTLAGNTIYF
CDR3 DNA: TGCGCCAGCAGCCAAGCGGGAACATTGGCTGGAAACACCATATATTTT

clone size: many
J gene: TRBJ2-7
D gene: NA
V gene: TRBV5-1
CDR3 length: 13
CDR3 protein: CASSLNGGYEQYF
CDR3 DNA: TGCGCCAGCAGCTTGAACGGTGGCTACGAGCAGTACTTC

clone size: few
J gene: TRBJ2-1
D gene: NA
V gene: TRBV12-3/TRBV12-4
CDR3 length: 12
CDR3 protein: CATAAQRFEQFF
CDR3 DNA: TGTGCCACCGCAGCTCAAAGGTTTGAGCAGTTCTTC

clone size: NA
J gene: TRBJ1-1
D gene: TRBD1
V gene: TRBV18
CDR3 length: 15
CDR3 protein: CASSLGGTGDTEAFF
CDR3 DNA: TGTGCCAGCTCCCTAGGGGGGACAGGCGATACTGAAGCTTTCTTT

clone size: many
J gene: TRBJ2-7
D gene: TRBD1
V gene: TRBV6-1
CDR3 length: 14
CDR3 protein: CASSSGTGNYEQYF
CDR3 DNA: TGTGCCAGCAGCTCCGGGACAGGGAACTACGAGCAGTACTTC

clone size: NA
J gene: TRBJ1-1
D gene: TRBD1
V gene: TRBV7-6
CDR3 length: 14
CDR3 protein: CASSFGTDGTEAFF
CDR3 DNA: TGTGCCAGCAGCTTTGGGACAGATGGAACTGAAGCTTTCTTT

clone size: NA
J gene: TRBJ2-1
D gene: NA
V gene: TRBV15
CDR3 length: 15
CDR3 protein: CATSTDGNRNNEQFF
CDR3 DNA: TGTGCCACCAGCACAGATGGGAACCGAAACAATGAGCAGTTCTTC

clone size: NA
J gene: TRBJ1-1
D gene: NA
V gene: TRBV11-2
CDR3 length: 15
CDR3 protein: CASSRTLGGYTEAFF
CDR3 DNA: TGTGCCAGCAGCCGCACCCTGGGGGGATACACTGAAGCTTTCTTT

clone size: few
J gene: TRBJ2-7
D gene: NA
V gene: TRBV10-3
CDR3 length: 15
CDR3 protein: CAISEYGGTGDEQYF
CDR3 DNA: TGTGCCATCAGTGAGTATGGCGGGACGGGGGACGAGCAGTACTTC

clone size: many
J gene: TRBJ2-1
D gene: TRBD1
V gene: TRBV5-6
CDR3 length: 15
CDR3 protein: CASSLGDRAYNEQFF
CDR3 DNA: TGTGCCAGCAGCTTAGGGGACAGGGCCTACAATGAGCAGTTCTTC

clone size: many
J gene: TRBJ2-4
D gene: NA
V gene: TRBV6-5
CDR3 length: 15
CDR3 protein: CASSFGGLAKNIQYF
CDR3 DNA: TGTGCCAGCAGTTTCGGCGGGCTAGCCAAAAACATTCAGTACTTC

clone size: few
J gene: TRBJ1-1
D gene: NA
V gene: TRBV5-6
CDR3 length: 15
CDR3 protein: CASSLGWGMNTEAFF
CDR3 DNA: TGTGCCAGCAGCCTCGGGTGGGGGATGAACACTGAAGCTTTCTTT

clone size: many
J gene: TRBJ2-5
D gene: TRBD2
V gene: TRBV9
CDR3 length: 16
CDR3 protein: CASSDGTSGKQETQYF
CDR3 DNA: TGTGCCAGCAGCGACGGGACTAGCGGGAAACAAGAGACCCAGTACTTC

clone size: NA
J gene: TRBJ2-1
D gene: NA
V gene: TRBV3-1
CDR3 length: 13
CDR3 protein: CASGESSYNEQFF
CDR3 DNA: TGTGCCAGCGGGGAAAGCTCCTACAATGAGCAGTTCTTC

clone size: medium-sized
J gene: TRBJ2-1
D gene: NA
V gene: TRBV7-8
CDR3 length: 16
CDR3 protein: CASSPGFGDKNNEQFF
CDR3 DNA: TGTGCCAGCAGCCCGGGGTTTGGGGACAAGAACAATGAGCAGTTCTTC

clone size: many
J gene: TRBJ2-2
D gene: NA
V gene: TRBV24-1
CDR3 length: 16
CDR3 protein: CATSDLRTFNTGELFF
CDR3 DNA: TGTGCCACCAGTGATTTGCGTACTTTCAACACCGGGGAGCTGTTTTTT

clone size: medium-sized
J gene: TRBJ2-7
D gene: TRBD1
V gene: TRBV6-2/TRBV6-3
CDR3 length: 17
CDR3 protein: CASSYPGQAFLSYEQYF
CDR3 DNA: TGTGCCAGCAGTTACCCGGGACAGGCTTTCCTTTCTTACGAGCAGTACTTC

clone size: many
J gene: TRBJ2-5
D gene: NA
V gene: TRBV7-9
CDR3 length: 16
CDR3 protein: CASSPKMGGPQETQYF
CDR3 DNA: TGTGCCAGCAGCCCAAAAATGGGGGGGCCGCAAGAGACCCAGTACTTC

clone size: NA
J gene: TRBJ2-1
D gene: TRBD2
V gene: TRBV4-2
CDR3 length: 15
CDR3 protein: CASSQGSSGGYEQFF
CDR3 DNA: TGTGCCAGCAGCCAAGGATCTAGCGGGGGCTATGAGCAGTTCTTC

clone size: many
J gene: TRBJ2-5
D gene: TRBD2
V gene: TRBV7-3
CDR3 length: 15
CDR3 protein: CASSPSGGPSETQYF
CDR3 DNA: TGTGCCAGCAGCCCTAGCGGGGGGCCGTCAGAGACCCAGTACTTC

clone size: many
J gene: TRBJ2-1
D gene: TRBD2
V gene: TRBV4-1
CDR3 length: 20
CDR3 protein: CASSQDGPTSGGASYNEQFF
CDR3 DNA: TGCGCCAGCAGCCAAGATGGACCGACTAGCGGGGGGGCGTCCTACAATGAGCAGTTCTTC

clone size: many
J gene: TRBJ1-1
D gene: TRBD1
V gene: TRBV4-1
CDR3 length: 16
CDR3 protein: CASSRPPGQGLPEAFF
CDR3 DNA: TGCGCCAGCAGCCGACCTCCGGGACAGGGGTTACCTGAAGCTTTCTTT

clone size: many
J gene: TRBJ2-7
D gene: NA
V gene: TRBV12-3/TRBV12-4
CDR3 length: 13
CDR3 protein: CASSLTPLDEQYF
CDR3 DNA: TGTGCCAGCAGTTTAACCCCTCTGGACGAGCAGTACTTC

clone size: many
J gene: TRBJ1-1
D gene: NA
V gene: TRBV7-6
CDR3 length: 13
CDR3 protein: CASSLEGVSEAFF
CDR3 DNA: TGTGCCAGCAGCTTAGAAGGCGTATCCGAAGCTTTCTTT

clone size: NA
J gene: TRBJ2-3
D gene: NA
V gene: TRBV12-3/TRBV12-4
CDR3 length: 12
CDR3 protein: CASSLSGDTQYF
CDR3 DNA: TGTGCCAGCAGTTTAAGCGGGGATACGCAGTATTTT

clone size: many
J gene: TRBJ2-7
D gene: TRBD2
V gene: TRBV7-7
CDR3 length: 14
CDR3 protein: CASSLGAGSYEQYF
CDR3 DNA: TGTGCCAGCAGCTTAGGAGCGGGGTCCTACGAGCAGTACTTC

clone size: many
J gene: TRBJ2-4
D gene: TRBD2
V gene: TRBV5-6
CDR3 length: 16
CDR3 protein: CASSDTSGGAVNIQYF
CDR3 DNA: TGTGCCAGCAGCGATACTAGCGGGGGGGCGGTAAACATTCAGTACTTC

clone size: NA
J gene: TRBJ2-1
D gene: NA
V gene: TRBV5-5
CDR3 length: 15
CDR3 protein: CASSLTLAKGHEQFF
CDR3 DNA: TGTGCCAGCAGTTTGACTTTAGCGAAAGGCCATGAGCAGTTCTTC

clone size: few
J gene: TRBJ2-6
D gene: TRBD1
V gene: TRBV29-1
CDR3 length: 17
CDR3 protein: CSVEDPGQKAGANVLTF
CDR3 DNA: TGCAGCGTTGAAGATCCGGGACAGAAGGCTGGGGCCAACGTCCTGACTTTC

clone size: few
J gene: TRBJ1-2
D gene: TRBD1
V gene: TRBV20-1
CDR3 length: 10
CDR3 protein: CSAEGAGYTF
CDR3 DNA: TGCAGTGCTGAGGGGGCCGGCTACACCTTC

clone size: once
J gene: TRBJ2-3
D gene: TRBD1
V gene: TRBV2
CDR3 length: 18
CDR3 protein: CARSDDSGDREGADTQYF
CDR3 DNA: TGTGCCCGCAGTGACGACTCTGGGGACAGGGAGGGAGCAGATACGCAGTATTTT

clone size: few
J gene: TRBJ1-6
D gene: NA
V gene: TRBV11-1
CDR3 length: 14
CDR3 protein: CASSLGAQNSPLHF
CDR3 DNA: TGTGCCAGCAGCTTAGGAGCCCAAAATTCACCCCTCCACTTT

clone size: NA
J gene: TRBJ2-7
D gene: TRBD1
V gene: TRBV20-1
CDR3 length: 11
CDR3 protein: CSAQQGYEQYF
CDR3 DNA: TGCAGTGCTCAACAGGGGTACGAGCAGTACTTC

clone size: many
J gene: TRBJ2-1
D gene: TRBD2
V gene: TRBV10-3
CDR3 length: 13
CDR3 protein: CAISPGLADEQFF
CDR3 DNA: TGTGCCATCAGCCCGGGACTAGCCGATGAGCAGTTCTTC

clone size: large
J gene: TRBJ2-1
D gene: TRBD2
V gene: TRBV7-2
CDR3 length: 15
CDR3 protein: CASSLGLAGGNEQFF
CDR3 DNA: TGTGCCAGCAGCTTAGGACTAGCGGGGGGCAATGAGCAGTTCTTC

clone size: many
J gene: TRBJ2-2
D gene: NA
V gene: TRBV19
CDR3 length: 10
CDR3 protein: CASRAGELFF
CDR3 DNA: TGTGCCAGTAGAGCCGGGGAGCTGTTTTTT

clone size: many
J gene: TRBJ2-7
D gene: NA
V gene: TRBV11-3
CDR3 length: 19
CDR3 protein: CASSFGIGHTSTPSYEQYF
CDR3 DNA: TGTGCCAGCAGCTTTGGGATCGGCCATACCTCCACTCCTTCCTACGAGCAGTACTTC

clone size: many
J gene: TRBJ2-1
D gene: TRBD2
V gene: TRBV9
CDR3 length: 17
CDR3 protein: CASSVDILAGQYNEQFF
CDR3 DNA: TGTGCCAGCAGCGTAGATATTCTAGCGGGGCAATACAATGAGCAGTTCTTC

clone size: many
J gene: TRBJ1-1
D gene: NA
V gene: TRBV29-1
CDR3 length: 13
CDR3 protein: CSVVDSSSTEAFF
CDR3 DNA: TGCAGCGTCGTTGACAGTTCTTCCACTGAAGCTTTCTTT

clone size: NA
J gene: TRBJ2-3
D gene: NA
V gene: TRBV4-2
CDR3 length: 19
CDR3 protein: CASSHPQAILASSTDTQYF
CDR3 DNA: TGTGCCAGCAGCCATCCGCAGGCGATCCTAGCGTCTAGCACAGATACGCAGTATTTT

clone size: many
J gene: TRBJ2-1
D gene: TRBD2
V gene: TRBV4-1
CDR3 length: 17
CDR3 protein: CASSQDSGGGRYNEQFF
CDR3 DNA: TGCGCCAGCAGCCAAGATTCGGGCGGGGGACGGTACAATGAGCAGTTCTTC

clone size: many
J gene: TRBJ2-1
D gene: NA
V gene: TRBV15
CDR3 length: 18
CDR3 protein: CATSRESWARQRYNEQFF
CDR3 DNA: TGTGCCACCAGCAGAGAGTCGTGGGCTAGACAACGATACAATGAGCAGTTCTTC

clone size: many
J gene: TRBJ2-3
D gene: NA
V gene: TRBV28
CDR3 length: 17
CDR3 protein: CASSPRDRLAGSDTQYF
CDR3 DNA: TGTGCCAGCAGTCCCCGGGACAGGCTAGCGGGTTCAGATACGCAGTATTTT

clone size: few
J gene: TRBJ1-5
D gene: TRBD1
V gene: TRBV6-1
CDR3 length: 15
CDR3 protein: CASGQGQGGNQPQHF
CDR3 DNA: TGTGCCAGCGGGCAGGGGCAGGGGGGCAATCAGCCCCAGCATTTT

clone size: many
J gene: TRBJ1-1
D gene: NA
V gene: TRBV15
CDR3 length: 14
CDR3 protein: CATSSRGAYTEAFF
CDR3 DNA: TGTGCCACCAGCAGCCGGGGGGCCTACACTGAAGCTTTCTTT

clone size: NA
J gene: TRBJ2-1
D gene: NA
V gene: TRBV11-2
CDR3 length: 18
CDR3 protein: CASSPRGGSSFHYNEQFF
CDR3 DNA: TGTGCCAGCAGCCCCCGTGGGGGGTCCTCGTTCCATTACAATGAGCAGTTCTTC

clone size: many
J gene: TRBJ2-5
D gene: TRBD1
V gene: TRBV30
CDR3 length: 13
CDR3 protein: CAWGTGGRETQYF
CDR3 DNA: TGTGCCTGGGGGACAGGGGGCAGGGAGACCCAGTACTTC

clone size: few
J gene: TRBJ1-1
D gene: NA
V gene: TRBV3-1
CDR3 length: 17
CDR3 protein: CASSHRVTLLGWTEAFF
CDR3 DNA: TGTGCCAGCAGCCACAGGGTAACGTTACTGGGTTGGACTGAAGCTTTCTTT

clone size: many
J gene: TRBJ2-3
D gene: NA
V gene: TRBV6-1
CDR3 length: 15
CDR3 protein: CASSFYGEIRDTQYF
CDR3 DNA: TGTGCCAGCAGCTTTTACGGGGAAATCCGGGATACGCAGTATTTT

clone size: many
J gene: TRBJ2-3
D gene: TRBD2
V gene: TRBV4-3
CDR3 length: 18
CDR3 protein: CASSREWTSGTSTDTQYF
CDR3 DNA: TGCGCCAGCAGCCGGGAATGGACTAGCGGAACTAGCACAGATACGCAGTATTTT

clone size: many
J gene: TRBJ1-5
D gene: TRBD1
V gene: TRBV6-5
CDR3 length: 14
CDR3 protein: CASSYSGGSQPQHF
CDR3 DNA: TGTGCCAGCAGTTACTCAGGGGGCTCCCAGCCCCAGCATTTT

clone size: many
J gene: TRBJ2-7
D gene: NA
V gene: TRBV25-1
CDR3 length: 13
CDR3 protein: CASRDGGGYEQYF
CDR3 DNA: TGTGCCAGCAGGGACGGGGGAGGCTACGAGCAGTACTTC